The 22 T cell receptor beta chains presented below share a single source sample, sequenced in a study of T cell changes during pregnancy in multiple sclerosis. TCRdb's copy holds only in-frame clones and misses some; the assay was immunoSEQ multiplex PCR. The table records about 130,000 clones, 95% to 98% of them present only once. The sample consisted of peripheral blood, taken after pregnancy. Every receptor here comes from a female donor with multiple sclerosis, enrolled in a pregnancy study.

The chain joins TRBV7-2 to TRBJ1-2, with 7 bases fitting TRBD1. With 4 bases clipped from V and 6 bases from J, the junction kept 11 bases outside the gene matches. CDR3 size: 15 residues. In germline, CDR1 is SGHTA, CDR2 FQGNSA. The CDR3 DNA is TGTGCCAGCAGCTCCGGATCACAGGGACAGAATGGCTACACCTTC. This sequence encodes CASSSGSQGQNGYTF.

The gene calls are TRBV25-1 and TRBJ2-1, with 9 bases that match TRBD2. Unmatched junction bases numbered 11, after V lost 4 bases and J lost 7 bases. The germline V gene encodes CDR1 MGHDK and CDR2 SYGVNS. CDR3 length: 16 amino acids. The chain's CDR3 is CASSVLSGSGANEQFF. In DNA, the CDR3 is TGTGCCAGCAGTGTACTTAGCGGGAGCGGTGCAAATGAGCAGTTCTTC.

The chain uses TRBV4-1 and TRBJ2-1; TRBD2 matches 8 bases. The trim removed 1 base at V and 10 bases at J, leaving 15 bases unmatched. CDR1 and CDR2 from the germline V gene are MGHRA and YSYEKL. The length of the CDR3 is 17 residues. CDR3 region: CASSQGLAGHPSPEQFF. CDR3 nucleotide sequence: TGCGCCAGCAGCCAAGGTTTAGCGGGACACCCCTCACCAGAGCAGTTCTTC.

DNA of the CDR3: TGTGCCAGCAGTTTAGAAGTAACAGGGGTGAACACTGAAGCTTTCTTT. It codes for CASSLEVTGVNTEAFF. The chain joins TRBV27 to TRBJ1-1; 7 bases line up with TRBD1. CDR1 is MNHEY and CDR2 is SMNVEV in the germline V gene (reference sequence). J was trimmed by 0 bases and V by 2 bases; bases with no gene match: 6. The CDR3 runs to 16 residues.

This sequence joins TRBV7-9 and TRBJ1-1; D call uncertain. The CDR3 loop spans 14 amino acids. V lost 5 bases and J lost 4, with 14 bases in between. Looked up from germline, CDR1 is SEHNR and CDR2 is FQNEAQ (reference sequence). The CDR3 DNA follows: TGTGCCAGCAGCCCGTTTACAGATCTCACTGAAGCTTTCTTT. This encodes CASSPFTDLTEAFF.

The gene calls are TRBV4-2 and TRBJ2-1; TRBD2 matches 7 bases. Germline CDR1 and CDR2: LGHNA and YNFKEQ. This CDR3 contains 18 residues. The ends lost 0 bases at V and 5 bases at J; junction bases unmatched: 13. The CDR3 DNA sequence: TGTGCCAGCAGCCAAGATAGGGGCGGCGGGAGTGGGAACAATGAGCAGTTCTTC. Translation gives CASSQDRGGGSGNNEQFF.

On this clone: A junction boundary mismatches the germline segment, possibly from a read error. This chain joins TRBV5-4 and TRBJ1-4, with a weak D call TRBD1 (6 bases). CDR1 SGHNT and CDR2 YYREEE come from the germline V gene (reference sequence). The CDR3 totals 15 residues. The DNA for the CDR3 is TGTGCCAGCAGCTTCGAACAGGGAGCCCATGACAAACTGTTTTTT. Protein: CASSFEQGAHDKLFF. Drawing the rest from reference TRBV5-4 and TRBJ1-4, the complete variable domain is ETGVTQSPTHLIKTRGQQVTLRCSSQSGHNTVSWYQQALGQGPQFIFQYYREEENGRGNFPPRFSGLQFPNYSSELNVNALELDDSALYLCASSFEQGAHDKLFFGSGTQLSVL.

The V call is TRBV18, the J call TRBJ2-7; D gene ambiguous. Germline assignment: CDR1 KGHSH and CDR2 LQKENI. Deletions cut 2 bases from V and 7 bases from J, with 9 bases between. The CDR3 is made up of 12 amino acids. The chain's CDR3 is CASSPRSNEQYF. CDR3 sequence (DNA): TGTGCCAGCTCACCAAGGAGCAATGAGCAGTACTTC.

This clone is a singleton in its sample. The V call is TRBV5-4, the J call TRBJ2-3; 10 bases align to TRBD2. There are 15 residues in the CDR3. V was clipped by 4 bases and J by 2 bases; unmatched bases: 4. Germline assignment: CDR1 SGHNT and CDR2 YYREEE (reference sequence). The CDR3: CASSGGLADTDTQYF. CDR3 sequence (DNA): TGTGCCAGCAGCGGTGGACTAGCGGACACAGATACGCAGTATTTT.

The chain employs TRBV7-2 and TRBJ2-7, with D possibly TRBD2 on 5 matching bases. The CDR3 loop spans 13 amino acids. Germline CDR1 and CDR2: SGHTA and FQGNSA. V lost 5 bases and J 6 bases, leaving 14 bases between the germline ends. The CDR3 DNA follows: TGTGCCAGCAGCCGAGGGCTAAACTTCGAGCAGTACTTC. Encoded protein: CASSRGLNFEQYF.

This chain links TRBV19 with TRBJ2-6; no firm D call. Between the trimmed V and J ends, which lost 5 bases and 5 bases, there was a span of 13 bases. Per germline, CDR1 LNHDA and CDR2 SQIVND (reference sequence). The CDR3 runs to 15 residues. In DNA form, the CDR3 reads TGTGCCAGTAGTCTCACTCCCGACAGGGCCAACGTCCTGACTTTC. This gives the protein CASSLTPDRANVLTF.

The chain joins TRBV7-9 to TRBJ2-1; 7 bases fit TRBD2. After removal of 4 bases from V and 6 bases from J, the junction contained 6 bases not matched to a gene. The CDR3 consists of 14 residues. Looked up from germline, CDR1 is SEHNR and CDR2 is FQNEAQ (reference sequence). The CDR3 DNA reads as TGTGCCAGCAGCTGGGGACTACCTTCCAATGAGCAGTTCTTC. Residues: CASSWGLPSNEQFF.

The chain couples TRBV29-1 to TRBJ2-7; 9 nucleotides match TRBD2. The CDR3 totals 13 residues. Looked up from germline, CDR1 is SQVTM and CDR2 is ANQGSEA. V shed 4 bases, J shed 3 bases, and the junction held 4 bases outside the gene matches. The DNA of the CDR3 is TGCAGCGTTGTAGCAGCGGGGGGCTACGAGCAGTACTTC. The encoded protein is CSVVAAGGYEQYF.

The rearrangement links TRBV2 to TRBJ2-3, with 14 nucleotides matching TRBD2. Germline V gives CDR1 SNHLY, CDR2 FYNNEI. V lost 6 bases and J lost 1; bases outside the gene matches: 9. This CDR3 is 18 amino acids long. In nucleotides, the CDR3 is TGTGCCAGCAGGAGGGGACTAGCGGGAGTGTTGGGCACAGATACGCAGTATTTT. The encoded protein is CASRRGLAGVLGTDTQYF. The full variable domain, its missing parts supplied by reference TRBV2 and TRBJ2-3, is EPEVTQTPSHQVTQMGQEVILRCVPISNHLYFYWYRQILGQKVEFLVSFYNNEISEKSEIFDDQFSVERPDGSNFTLKIRSTKLEDSAMYFCASRRGLAGVLGTDTQYFGPGTRLTVL.

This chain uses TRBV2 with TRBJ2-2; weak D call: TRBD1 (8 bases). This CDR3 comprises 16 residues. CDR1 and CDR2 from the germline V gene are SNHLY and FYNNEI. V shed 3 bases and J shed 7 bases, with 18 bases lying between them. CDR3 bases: TGTGCCAGCAGTGATGGTCGACAGGGGAGGGTCGGGGAGCTGTTTTTT. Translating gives CASSDGRQGRVGELFF.

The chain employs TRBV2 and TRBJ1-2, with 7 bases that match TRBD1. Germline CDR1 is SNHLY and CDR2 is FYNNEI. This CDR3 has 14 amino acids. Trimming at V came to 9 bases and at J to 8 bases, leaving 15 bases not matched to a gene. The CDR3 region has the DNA TGTGCCAGTATACAGGGGCTCCCTGTAGAGGGCTACACCTTC. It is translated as CASIQGLPVEGYTF.

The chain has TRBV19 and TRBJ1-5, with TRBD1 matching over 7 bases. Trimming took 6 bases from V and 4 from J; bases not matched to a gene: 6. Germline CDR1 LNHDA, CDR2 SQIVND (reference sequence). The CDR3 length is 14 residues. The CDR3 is CASSPGQKNQPQHF. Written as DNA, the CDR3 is TGTGCCAGTAGCCCGGGACAGAAGAATCAGCCCCAGCATTTT. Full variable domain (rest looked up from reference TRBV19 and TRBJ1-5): DGGITQSPKYLFRKEGQNVTLSCEQNLNHDAMYWYRQDPGQGLRLIYYSQIVNDFQKGDIAEGYSVSREKKESFPLTVTSAQKNPTAFYLCASSPGQKNQPQHFGDGTRLSIL.

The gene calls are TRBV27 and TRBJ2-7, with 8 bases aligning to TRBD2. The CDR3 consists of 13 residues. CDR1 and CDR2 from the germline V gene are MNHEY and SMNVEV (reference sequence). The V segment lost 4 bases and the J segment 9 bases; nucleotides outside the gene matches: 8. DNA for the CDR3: TGTGCCAGCAGTTCTTACAGAAGCGGGGGGCAGTACTTC. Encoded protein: CASSSYRSGGQYF.

The DNA for the CDR3 is TGTGCCAGCAGATGGACAGGGGACTACGAGCAGTACTTC. Translated, it gives CASRWTGDYEQYF. V is TRBV28 and J is TRBJ2-7; 9 nucleotides line up with TRBD1. The CDR3 is 13 residues long. V trimming: 6 bases; J trimming: 3 bases; junction bases outside the gene matches: 3. CDR1 is MDHEN and CDR2 is SYDVKM in the germline V gene.

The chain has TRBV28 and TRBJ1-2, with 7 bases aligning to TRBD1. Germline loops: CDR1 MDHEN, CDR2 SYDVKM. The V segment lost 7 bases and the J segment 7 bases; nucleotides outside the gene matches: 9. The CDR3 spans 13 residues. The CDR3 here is CASTQSKGAGYTF. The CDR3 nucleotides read TGTGCCAGCACCCAATCGAAGGGGGCTGGCTACACCTTC.

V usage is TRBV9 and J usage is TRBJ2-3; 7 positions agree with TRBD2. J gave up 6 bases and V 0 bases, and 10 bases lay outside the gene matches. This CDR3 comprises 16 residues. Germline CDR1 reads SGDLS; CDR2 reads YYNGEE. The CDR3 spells CASSVEASGERDTQYF. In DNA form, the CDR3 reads TGTGCCAGCAGCGTAGAGGCTAGCGGAGAGAGGGATACGCAGTATTTT.

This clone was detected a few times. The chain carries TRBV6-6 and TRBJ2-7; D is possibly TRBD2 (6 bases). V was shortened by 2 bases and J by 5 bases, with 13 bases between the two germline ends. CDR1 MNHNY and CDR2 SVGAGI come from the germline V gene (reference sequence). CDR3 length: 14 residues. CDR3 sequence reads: CASSYGTSRNEQYF. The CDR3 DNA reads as TGTGCCAGCAGTTACGGGACTTCTCGGAACGAGCAGTACTTC.